The clone carrying this TCR beta chain has a single count. The sample is drawn from a study of PD-L1 blockade in urothelial cancer. About the study: Before enrollment, 0 to 3 chemotherapy regimens had been given to patients.

Time point specified: peripheral blood 6 weeks after treatment start. Assay used: immunoSEQ multiplex PCR; TCRdb lists only in-frame clones, some missing. The profile shows around 19,000 clones, approximately 80% of them singletons. The CDR3 sequence is 17 residues long. The V gene's germline CDR1 is SGDLS and CDR2 YYNGEE. V was clipped by 3 bases and J by 3 bases; unmatched bases: 10. Sample: PBMCs, taken around atezolizumab (anti-PD-L1) treatment. This sequence joins TRBV9 and TRBJ1-4; 8 bases are a match to TRBD1. The origin of this receptor is a middle-aged man with urothelial cancer. The CDR3 bases are TGTGCCAGCAGCGCCTCAACCCGACAGGGGCCTAATGAAAAACTGTTTTTT. Amino acid sequence: CASSASTRQGPNEKLFF.